This TCR beta chain comes out of a study of cytomegalovirus exposure and HLA in healthy donors. Study summary: The 120 or so validation repertoires, a later analysis reported, used the same platform as the 550 to 800 first-cohort repertoires.

Study findings and constraints: Accounts indicate the classifier identified cytomegalovirus status with strong specificity and sensitivity. Subsequent analysis found a tendency for first-cohort TCR clusters to co-occur within the 95 to 150 validation repertoires. The study put 150 or so TCR beta chains on its list as cytomegalovirus-associated.

This CDR3 comprises 17 residues. After removal of 2 bases from V and 4 bases from J, the junction contained 14 bases not matched to a gene. Germline CDR1 and CDR2: SGHKS and YYEKEE (reference sequence). A note on this clone: Its antigen remains unknown.

Assay used: immunoSEQ multiplex PCR; TCRdb lists only in-frame clones, some missing. This sample carries 100,000 or so clones, about 88% of them seen once, and the ten largest clones take around 3.6%. The chain recombines TRBV5-5 with TRBJ2-5, with 7 bases identical to TRBD1. The TCR was taken from a woman aged 18-29 years in good health and CMV-seropositive. The material sequenced was PBMCs. Written as DNA, the CDR3 is TGTGCCAGCAGCTTCTCCCTTACGACAGGGAAATTAGAGACCCAGTACTTC. As protein: CASSFSLTTGKLETQYF.